The clone carrying this T cell receptor (beta chain) has only a few counts. Its antigen is currently unknown. The CDR3 totals 18 residues. The V end was cut by 0 bases, the J end by 0 bases, with 12 bases between. Germline V CDR1 and CDR2: MGHRA, YSYEKL. The entry originates in a study of T-cell memory formation after mild COVID-19. Study in general: Clusters were largely donor specific. Findings of the study overall: The pre-infection memory compartment contained some responding clones, suggesting cross-reactive memory joined. Later expanders leaned CD4+, whereas day 15 to 85 contracting clones were balanced CD4/CD8.

5'RACE primed at constant segments yielded TCR alpha and TCR beta cDNA libraries bearing sample barcodes and UMIs. TCRdb called the 5' RACE reads again in MiXCR, with one record for every CDR3 protein. The sample consists of about 470,000 distinct CDR3 sequences, roughly 23% of them appearing once. This sequence was found in an adult woman who had mild COVID-19 (a few samples of this study predate the infection). Cell type and time point are not known. The specimen sequenced was PBMCs or a T cell subset sorted from them (not recorded which). The chain is built from TRBV4-1 and TRBJ2-6, with D perhaps assigned TRBD1 or TRBD2 (6 bases each). The CDR3 protein is CASSQEGGTSSGANVLTF. The CDR3 nucleotides are TGCGCCAGCAGCCAAGAAGGCGGGACAAGCTCTGGGGCCAACGTCCTGACTTTC.